The 5 T cell receptor beta chains in this list originate from one sample, sequenced in a study of shared clonotypes between healthy human individuals. Sequenced by immunoSEQ multiplex PCR; TCRdb stores in-frame clones only, minus some. The top ten clones hold approximately 0.37% of a sample with 2 million to 3 million clones, approximately 93% of them seen once. Specimen: naive CD4+ T cells from PBMCs. Subset: CD45RA+ positively selected. The receptors were gathered from a man aged 18-30 years in good health. Some clones in this sample may be carry-over from other donors' samples.

The rearrangement uses TRBV20-1 and TRBJ1-6; maybe TRBD1 (5 bases). Trimming cost V 6 bases and J 10 bases, with 10 bases left between them. This CDR3 has 11 amino acids. Germline CDR1 DFQATT, CDR2 SNEGSKA (reference sequence). CDR3 DNA: TGCAGTGCCGAGACAGAATCACCCCTCCACTTT. Amino acid sequence: CSAETESPLHF.

The chain is built from TRBV5-4 and TRBJ1-3; no reliable D call. CDR3 length: 16 amino acids. CDR1 and CDR2 from the germline V gene are SGHNT and YYREEE (reference sequence). The V end was cut by 1 base, the J end by 0 bases, with 11 bases between. CDR3 sequence: CASSLMEISSGNTIYF. The CDR3 DNA sequence: TGTGCCAGCAGCTTGATGGAGATTAGCTCTGGAAACACCATATATTTT.

The genes are TRBV6-1 and TRBJ2-7; unclear D gene. The germline gives CDR1 MNHNS, CDR2 SASEGT. The CDR3 consists of 12 residues. V was clipped by 6 bases and J by 7 bases, with 13 bases between them. The CDR3 coding sequence is TGTGCCAGCAGCTCACCCCATTTGGAGCAGTACTTC. Encoded protein: CASSSPHLEQYF.

The chain is built from TRBV18 and TRBJ2-7; maybe TRBD1 (6 bases). Germline CDR1 reads KGHSH; CDR2 reads LQKENI. Trimming took off 3 bases at V and 4 bases at J, with 16 bases between the two ends. The CDR3 loop spans 15 amino acids. The CDR3: CASSPQDSILYEQYF. The CDR3 coding sequence is TGTGCCAGCTCACCTCAGGACAGCATCCTTTACGAGCAGTACTTC.

A word on this clone: The identical CDR3 is also encoded by other nucleotide sequences in the sample. The DNA of the CDR3 is TGTGCCAGCAGCTTAGACCGAGAGACCCAGTACTTC. Protein: CASSLDRETQYF. The V gene is TRBV7-2, the J gene TRBJ2-5; D remains unclear. Germline V gene data show CDR1 as SGHTA and CDR2 as FQGNSA. Deletions cut 1 base from V and 4 bases from J, with 4 bases between. This CDR3 spans 12 amino acids.